This T cell receptor (beta chain) originates from a study of blood T cell repertoires in COVID-19. Study summary: Spain, Italy and the United States supplied samples that represented acute and convalescent COVID-19.

The CDR3 covers 14 residues. CDR1 and CDR2 (germline): MNHEY, SVGEGT. V shed 2 bases, J shed 8 bases, and the junction held 6 bases outside the gene matches. TCRdb's copy holds only in-frame clones and misses some; the assay was immunoSEQ multiplex PCR. The repertoire consists of 100,000 to 130,000 clones, with around 81% occurring once and the leading ten covering just over 4%. The receptor was derived from a woman in her 70s with acute or convalescent COVID-19. The V and J genes are TRBV6-2 or TRBV6-3 and TRBJ1-1; TRBD1 matches at 9 bases. Source material: peripheral blood. The CDR3 DNA reads as TGTGCCAGCAGTTACCGGGGGACAGGGAAAGAAGCTTTCTTT. Its translation: CASSYRGTGKEAFF.